This T cell receptor (beta chain) came from a study of shared clonotypes between healthy human individuals. On this clone itself: Its antigen is undetermined.

Study results and limitations: Among the subsets, naive ones generally showed larger estimated richness than memory ones.

The V and J ends lost 0 bases and 6 bases respectively, with 22 bases between them. Germline-derived CDR1 and CDR2 are SGHRS and YFSETQ. This CDR3 has 18 amino acids. Sequenced by immunoSEQ multiplex PCR; TCRdb stores in-frame clones only, minus some. The profile shows about 300,000 clones, around 67% of them singletons. The chain joins TRBV5-1 to TRBJ1-5; D gene uncertain. Sequenced: memory CD4+ T cells sorted from blood. Subset given: CD45RA-negative fraction. This sequence was found in a man aged 25 to 40 in good health. CDR3 sequence (DNA): TGCGCCAGCAGCTTGGACCCGATGACGCCGGGTGTCGTTCAGCCCCAGCATTTT. Encoded protein: CASSLDPMTPGVVQPQHF.